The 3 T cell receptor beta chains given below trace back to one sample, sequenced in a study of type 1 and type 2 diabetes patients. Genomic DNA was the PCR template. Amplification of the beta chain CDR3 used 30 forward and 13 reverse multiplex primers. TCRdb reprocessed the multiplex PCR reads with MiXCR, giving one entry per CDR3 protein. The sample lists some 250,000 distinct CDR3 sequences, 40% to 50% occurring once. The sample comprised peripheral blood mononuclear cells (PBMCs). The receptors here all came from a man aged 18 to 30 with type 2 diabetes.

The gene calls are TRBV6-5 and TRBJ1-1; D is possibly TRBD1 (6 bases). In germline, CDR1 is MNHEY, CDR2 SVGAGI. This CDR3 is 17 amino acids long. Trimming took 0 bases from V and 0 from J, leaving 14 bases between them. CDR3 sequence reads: CASSYSTGWAMNTEAFF. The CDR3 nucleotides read TGTGCCAGCAGTTACTCCACAGGGTGGGCGATGAACACTGAAGCTTTCTTT.

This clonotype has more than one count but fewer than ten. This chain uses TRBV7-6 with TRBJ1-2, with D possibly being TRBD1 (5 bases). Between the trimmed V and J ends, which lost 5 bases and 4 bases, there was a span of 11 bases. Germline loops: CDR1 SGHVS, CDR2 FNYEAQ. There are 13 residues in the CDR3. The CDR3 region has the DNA TGTGCCAGCAGCCCTAGACAGAGCTATGGCTACACCTTC. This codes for CASSPRQSYGYTF.

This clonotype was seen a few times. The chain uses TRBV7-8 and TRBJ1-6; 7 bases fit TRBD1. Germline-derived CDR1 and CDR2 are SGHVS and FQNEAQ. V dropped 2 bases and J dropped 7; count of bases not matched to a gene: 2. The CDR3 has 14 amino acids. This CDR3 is CASSLLQGNSPLHF. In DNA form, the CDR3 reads TGTGCCAGCAGCTTATTACAGGGGAATTCACCCCTCCACTTT.